These T cell receptor beta chains were read from a single sample in a study of blood T cell repertoires in COVID-19. Profiled with immunoSEQ multiplex PCR; TCRdb holds only in-frame clones, not every one. The data show about 150,000 clones, approximately 82% seen once. Sequenced material: peripheral blood. Receptors were obtained from a woman aged 45-59 years in a cohort sampled during active or convalescent COVID-19. CDR3s include the opening cysteine and the closing phenylalanine or tryptophan. The D gene is left open where the match is weak. A clone size is listed for some rows: how often the clone was seen (once, few, many), or a class if it is expanded.

clone size | J gene | D gene | V gene | CDR3 protein | CDR3 DNA
. | TRBJ1-6 | TRBD1 | TRBV2 | CASSETGGIYNSPLHF | TGTGCCAGCAGTGAGACAGGGGGGATTTATAATTCACCCCTCCACTTT
. | TRBJ1-2 | . | TRBV24-1 | CATSDSTRSYGYTF | TGTGCCACCAGTGATTCAACACGCTCCTATGGCTACACCTTC
. | TRBJ2-2 | . | TRBV7-2 | CASSSRVAGGGAGELFF | TGTGCCAGCAGCTCAAGGGTTGCCGGGGGAGGCGCCGGGGAGCTGTTTTTT
. | TRBJ2-1 | . | TRBV7-8 | CASSFSGYNEQFF | TGTGCCAGCAGCTTCTCCGGTTACAATGAGCAGTTCTTC
. | TRBJ2-5 | . | TRBV18 | CASSPRDIRRETQYF | TGTGCCAGCTCACCCCGGGACATCCGTCGAGAGACCCAGTACTTC
. | TRBJ1-3 | . | TRBV4-1 | CASSQAGMRNTIYF | TGCGCCAGCAGCCAAGCAGGGATGCGAAACACCATATATTTT
. | TRBJ2-6 | TRBD1 | TRBV3-1/TRBV3-2 | CASSLRLGTGLSGANVLTF | TGTGCCAGCAGCCTGCGCCTTGGGACAGGGCTGTCTGGGGCCAACGTCCTGACTTTC
. | TRBJ2-6 | TRBD2 | TRBV6-2/TRBV6-3 | CASSEAGGTGANVLTF | TGTGCCAGCAGTGAGGCCGGGGGGACTGGGGCCAACGTCCTGACTTTC
. | TRBJ1-2 | TRBD1 | TRBV27 | CASVSTQGDSGYTF | TGTGCCAGCGTCTCGACTCAGGGGGATAGTGGCTACACCTTC
. | TRBJ2-1 | . | TRBV29-1 | CSVDTESYNEQFF | TGCAGCGTTGATACGGAGTCCTACAATGAGCAGTTCTTC
. | TRBJ1-1 | . | TRBV24-1 | CATSEIGRTEAFF | TGTGCCACCAGTGAGATAGGGAGGACTGAAGCTTTCTTT
. | TRBJ1-2 | TRBD1 | TRBV7-2 | CASSGLLQGVYGYTF | TGTGCCAGCAGCGGCCTGTTACAGGGGGTCTATGGCTACACCTTC
many | TRBJ1-5 | TRBD1 | TRBV4-1 | CASSPTGGPSHNQPQHF | TGCGCCAGCAGCCCGACAGGGGGCCCGTCCCACAATCAGCCCCAGCATTTT
. | TRBJ2-3 | TRBD2 | TRBV5-1 | CASSFAGTSGGLLTDTQYF | TGCGCCAGCAGCTTCGCAGGGACTAGCGGGGGCCTTCTCACAGATACGCAGTATTTT
. | TRBJ1-6 | TRBD1 | TRBV5-8 | CASSLTGVFDSPLHF | TGTGCCAGCAGCTTGACAGGGGTGTTTGATTCACCCCTCCACTTT
. | TRBJ2-7 | . | TRBV4-3 | CASSQEYPGGAYEQYF | TGCGCCAGCAGCCAAGAGTATCCAGGAGGCGCCTACGAGCAGTACTTC
. | TRBJ1-3 | . | TRBV21-1 | CASSKATTGELSGNTIYF | TGTGCCAGCAGCAAAGCCACAACAGGAGAATTATCTGGAAACACCATATATTTT
once | TRBJ1-1 | . | TRBV2 | CASSEPGTAFF | TGTGCCAGCAGTGAACCGGGTACGGCTTTCTTT
. | TRBJ1-2 | TRBD1 | TRBV19 | CASTTGQALFGYTF | TGTGCCAGTACCACGGGACAGGCTCTTTTTGGCTACACCTTC
once | TRBJ2-1 | TRBD2 | TRBV18 | CASSPGLLAGVREQFF | TGTGCCAGCTCACCGGGTCTACTAGCGGGGGTACGGGAGCAGTTCTTC
. | TRBJ2-3 | . | TRBV24-1 | CATSDKRTAIDTQYF | TGTGCCACCAGTGACAAGCGGACAGCTATAGATACGCAGTATTTT
. | TRBJ2-3 | TRBD2 | TRBV19 | CASSIKTSGGRDTQYF | TGTGCCAGTAGTATCAAGACTAGCGGGGGTAGAGATACGCAGTATTTT
few | TRBJ1-2 | . | TRBV5-1 | CASSFGDYGYTF | TGCGCCAGCAGCTTCGGGGACTATGGCTACACCTTC
. | TRBJ2-7 | TRBD2 | TRBV4-1 | CASSQDDGAGGYLDEQYF | TGCGCCAGCAGCCAAGATGACGGAGCGGGGGGATATTTGGACGAGCAGTACTTC
. | TRBJ2-7 | . | TRBV5-1 | CASSLAHSTVDEQYF | TGCGCCAGCAGCTTGGCCCACTCCACGGTGGACGAGCAGTACTTC
. | TRBJ2-5 | TRBD1 | TRBV19 | CASSNRGRETQYF | TGTGCCAGTAGTAATAGGGGGCGGGAGACCCAGTACTTC
. | TRBJ1-4 | TRBD1 | TRBV6-6 | CASSRSGTGGTVPEKLFF | TGTGCCAGCAGTCGAAGCGGGACAGGTGGAACGGTACCCGAAAAACTGTTTTTT
. | TRBJ2-3 | TRBD2 | TRBV10-2 | CASSEMGLAGTDTQYF | TGCGCCAGCAGTGAGATGGGACTAGCGGGTACAGATACGCAGTATTTT
. | TRBJ1-2 | TRBD1 | TRBV5-1 | CASSLQGALIYGYTF | TGCGCCAGCAGCTTGCAGGGGGCGTTAATCTATGGCTACACCTTC
. | TRBJ1-6 | TRBD1 | TRBV30 | CAWSLRTGSQPLHF | TGTGCCTGGAGTCTCCGGACAGGGTCTCAACCCCTCCACTTT
. | TRBJ2-3 | TRBD2 | TRBV5-4 | CASSLGSGGPTDTQYF | TGTGCCAGCAGCTTGGGTAGCGGGGGGCCCACAGATACGCAGTATTTT
. | TRBJ1-4 | . | TRBV6-5 | CASFDGNEKLFF | TGTGCCAGCTTCGATGGCAATGAAAAACTGTTTTTT
. | TRBJ1-6 | . | TRBV6-5 | CASRTRSSYNSPLHF | TGTGCCAGCAGAACCCGGAGCTCCTATAATTCACCCCTCCACTTT
. | TRBJ2-2 | TRBD1 | TRBV10-1 | CASSEGRGHTGELFF | TGCGCCAGCAGTGAGGGCAGGGGGCACACCGGGGAGCTGTTTTTT
. | TRBJ2-5 | . | TRBV5-1 | CASSFKQGTDLQETQYF | TGCGCCAGCAGCTTTAAACAGGGCACCGATTTACAAGAGACCCAGTACTTC
. | TRBJ1-2 | TRBD1 | TRBV3-1/TRBV3-2 | CASSRAGTGIYGYTF | TGTGCCAGCAGCCGCGCCGGGACAGGGATCTATGGCTACACCTTC
. | TRBJ2-3 | . | TRBV7-2 | CASSLGPFSTDTQYF | TGTGCCAGCAGCTTAGGGCCATTCAGCACAGATACGCAGTATTTT
. | TRBJ1-5 | TRBD1 | TRBV18 | CASSPGTGGFQPQHF | TGTGCCAGCTCACCCGGGACAGGGGGCTTTCAGCCCCAGCATTTT
. | TRBJ2-3 | TRBD1 | TRBV5-1 | CASSLEGARGSDTQYF | TGCGCCAGCAGCTTGGAGGGGGCCCGCGGTTCAGATACGCAGTATTTT
. | TRBJ1-5 | TRBD1 | TRBV6-6 | CASAGQGLYSNQPQHF | TGTGCCAGCGCGGGACAGGGACTGTATAGCAATCAGCCCCAGCATTTT
once | TRBJ1-2 | . | TRBV15 | CATSRPRGGFYGYTF | TGTGCCACCAGCAGACCTCGCGGGGGCTTCTATGGCTACACCTTC
. | TRBJ1-3 | . | TRBV6-5 | CASSYGPSSGNTIYF | TGTGCCAGCAGTTACGGGCCAAGCTCTGGAAACACCATATATTTT
. | TRBJ2-7 | TRBD1 | TRBV3-1/TRBV3-2 | CASSQGTGTYEQYF | TGTGCCAGCAGCCAGGGGACAGGAACCTACGAGCAGTACTTC
once | TRBJ1-3 | . | TRBV27 | CASRLNSGNTIYF | TGTGCCAGCAGACTGAACTCTGGAAACACCATATATTTT
. | TRBJ1-2 | TRBD1 | TRBV14 | CASSQAIWTGGDGYTF | TGTGCCAGCAGCCAAGCCATCTGGACAGGGGGCGATGGCTACACCTTC
. | TRBJ2-2 | TRBD1 | TRBV5-1 | CASSDRAANTGELFF | TGCGCCAGCTCGGACAGGGCCGCGAACACCGGGGAGCTGTTTTTT
. | TRBJ1-4 | . | TRBV7-8 | CASSSVETNEKLFF | TGTGCCAGCAGCTCAGTTGAAACTAATGAAAAACTGTTTTTT
few | TRBJ1-1 | TRBD1 | TRBV6-5 | CASSPTGGRAEAFF | TGTGCCAGCAGCCCGACAGGGGGGAGGGCTGAAGCTTTCTTT